The 15 T cell receptor beta chains reported below all come from one sample, sequenced in a study of cytomegalovirus exposure and HLA in healthy donors. A multiplex PCR was run with 60 Vbeta primers and 13 Jbeta primers. Assay used: immunoSEQ multiplex PCR; TCRdb lists only in-frame clones, some missing. The data show approximately 140,000 clones, around 79% seen once. The sample taken for sequencing was PBMCs. The receptors come from a female donor in good health and CMV-seronegative.

This clone has just a few counts. This chain connects TRBV10-3 to TRBJ1-6, with D maybe TRBD1 (5 bases). CDR3 length: 18 residues. The V and J ends lost 0 bases and 10 bases respectively, with 22 bases between them. Per the germline V gene, CDR1 is ENHRY and CDR2 is SYGVKD. CDR3 sequence reads: CAISESSPGISVLSPLHF. The CDR3 nucleotides are TGTGCCATCAGTGAGTCGAGTCCAGGGATCTCTGTTCTATCACCCCTCCACTTT.

V and J are TRBV27 and TRBJ1-4; D is uncertain. Germline CDR1 MNHEY, CDR2 SMNVEV (reference sequence). V lost 10 bases and J 4 bases, leaving 19 bases between the germline ends. CDR3 length equals 15 residues. CDR3 sequence: CATGSNPGFNEKLFF. The CDR3 DNA reads as TGTGCCACCGGATCCAATCCAGGTTTTAATGAAAAACTGTTTTTT.

The rearrangement joins TRBV29-1 to TRBJ2-7; D possibly corresponds to TRBD1 (5 bases). V lost 4 bases and J lost 4, with 11 bases in between. Germline V gene sequence: CDR1 SQVTM, CDR2 ANQGSEA. The CDR3 runs to 12 residues. CDR3 loop: CSVGGAGYEQYF. Written as DNA, the CDR3 is TGCAGCGTTGGTGGGGCTGGATACGAGCAGTACTTC.

The gene calls are TRBV4-3 and TRBJ2-7; possible D gene TRBD1, 6 bases. This CDR3 comprises 12 residues. Germline V gene data show CDR1 as LGHNA and CDR2 as YSLEER. Trimming shortened V by 3 bases and J by 7 bases, and 10 bases separated the two germline ends. Here the CDR3 reads CASSHEGEEQYF. CDR3 in DNA: TGCGCCAGCAGCCACGAGGGGGAGGAGCAGTACTTC.

This chain connects TRBV10-3 to TRBJ2-5; 11 nucleotides align to TRBD2. The DNA end is a closer match to TRBJ2-7, so the J assignment may be wrong. CDR3 size: 16 residues. CDR1 is ENHRY and CDR2 is SYGVKD in the germline V gene. This chain's CDR3 is CAISEQLAGGPYEQYF. Written as DNA, the CDR3 is TGTGCCATCAGTGAGCAGCTAGCGGGGGGCCCCTACGAGCAGTACTTC.

The J gene is TRBJ1-3, the V gene TRBV4-2; 8 bases agree with TRBD1. Germline loops: CDR1 LGHNA, CDR2 YNFKEQ. The V gene end was trimmed by 0 bases and the J gene end by 2 bases; junction bases not matched to a gene: 3. This CDR3 contains 16 residues. CDR3 DNA sequence: TGTGCCAGCAGCCAAGATGGGACAGGAGCTGGAAACACCATATATTTT. Protein product: CASSQDGTGAGNTIYF.

The V gene is TRBV5-1, the J gene TRBJ2-1, with D unresolved. Germline V gene sequence: CDR1 SGHRS, CDR2 YFSETQ. V lost 1 base and J lost 7, with 9 bases in between. The CDR3 covers 13 residues. CDR3 nucleotide sequence: TGCGCCAGCAGCTTGACCCCGGAGAATGAGCAGTTCTTC. It yields the protein CASSLTPENEQFF.

The CDR3 DNA is TGTGCCAGCAGCTTGGGGGGACAGGGGTTCCCGAACACTGAAGCTTTCTTT. Its translation is CASSLGGQGFPNTEAFF. This sequence joins TRBV5-4 and TRBJ1-1; 10 bases align to TRBD1. The germline V gene has CDR1 SGHNT and CDR2 YYREEE (reference sequence). The CDR3 runs 17 residues. Unmatched junction bases numbered 6, after V lost 0 bases and J lost 1 base. Combining the CDR3 with reference TRBV5-4 and TRBJ1-1 gives the whole variable domain ETGVTQSPTHLIKTRGQQVTLRCSSQSGHNTVSWYQQALGQGPQFIFQYYREEENGRGNFPPRFSGLQFPNYSSELNVNALELDDSALYLCASSLGGQGFPNTEAFFGQGTRLTVV.

This chain uses TRBV10-2 with TRBJ1-4; 12 nucleotides match TRBD1. This CDR3 contains 18 residues. The trim removed 1 base at V and 4 bases at J, leaving 7 bases unmatched. Germline CDR1 reads WSHSY; CDR2 reads SAAADI. CDR3 DNA: TGCGCCAGCAGTGAGTGGCTCGGGACAGGGGGCCGTAATGAAAAACTGTTTTTT. This codes for CASSEWLGTGGRNEKLFF.

The chain recombines TRBV6-6 with TRBJ2-7; 9 bases agree with TRBD1. This CDR3 region has 14 residues. Unmatched junction bases numbered 7, after V lost 6 bases and J lost 4 bases. Germline CDR1 MNHNY, CDR2 SVGAGI (reference sequence). Here the CDR3 reads CASRPRGQGYEQYF. The DNA for the CDR3 is TGTGCCAGCAGACCGAGAGGACAGGGGTACGAGCAGTACTTC.

This chain links TRBV11-2 with TRBJ1-3, with D perhaps TRBD1 (5 bases). The CDR3 is 18 residues long. V was clipped by 1 base and J by 0 bases, with 16 bases between them. Germline CDR1 SGHAT, CDR2 FQNNGV. The DNA of the CDR3 is TGTGCCAGCAGCTTAGGAGGATTGGGAGGGGTCTCTGGAAACACCATATATTTT. Residues: CASSLGGLGGVSGNTIYF.

This sequence joins TRBV6-1 and TRBJ1-2, with D maybe TRBD1 (6 bases). The CDR3 length is 17 residues. The ends were cut back, 4 bases at V and 3 bases at J, with 21 bases in the middle. The V gene's germline CDR1 is MNHNS and CDR2 SASEGT. This CDR3 reads CASSGFPGTQVYYGYTF. The CDR3, as DNA: TGTGCCAGCAGTGGCTTCCCCGGGACACAAGTATACTATGGCTACACCTTC.

V is TRBV2 and J is TRBJ2-7; 10 bases fit TRBD2. Trimming took 4 bases from V and 3 from J; bases not matched to a gene: 6. Germline V gene sequence: CDR1 SNHLY, CDR2 FYNNEI. The CDR3 runs to 15 residues. The CDR3 DNA reads TGTGCCAGCAGTGTTCTAGCGGGGGTGAACTACGAGCAGTACTTC. It encodes CASSVLAGVNYEQYF.

V and J are TRBV25-1 and TRBJ1-4; D not certain. The CDR3 contains 13 residues. Trimming cost V 8 bases and J 3 bases, with 10 bases left between them. Germline CDR1 and CDR2: MGHDK and SYGVNS. This CDR3 is CASRVGANEKLFF. In DNA, the CDR3 is TGTGCCAGCCGCGTCGGGGCTAATGAAAAACTGTTTTTT.

The chain links TRBV10-3 to TRBJ1-5; TRBD1 aligns across 7 bases. Germline CDR1 is ENHRY and CDR2 is SYGVKD. Unmatched junction bases numbered 8, after V lost 3 bases and J lost 3 bases. The CDR3 has 16 amino acids. The CDR3 coding sequence is TGTGCCATCAGTGATGCTACAGGGGTGATCAATCAGCCCCAGCATTTT. This encodes CAISDATGVINQPQHF.